This T cell receptor (beta chain) was recovered during a study of cytomegalovirus exposure and HLA in healthy donors. Germline V gene lookup returns CDR1 MNHEY and CDR2 SMNVEV (reference sequence). The junction had 8 bases not matched to a gene; V was cut back by 4 bases and J by 2 bases. The CDR3 has 15 amino acids. Of note for this clone: As yet, its antigen is unknown.

Whole-study findings and limits: What a later analysis reportedly showed was that an Asian-associated ancestry cluster had fewer N-insertions than the approximately 700-donor mean. Listed as cytomegalovirus-associated were 150 to 200 TCR beta chains. V segments that were indistinguishable, TRBV6-2 and TRBV6-3 among them, were omitted from analysis. In a later analysis, DRB1 alleles had the most associated TCRs; HLA-C alleles the fewest.

In the PCR, 60 Vbeta and 13 Jbeta primers were used. Assay used: immunoSEQ multiplex PCR; TCRdb lists only in-frame clones, some missing. The sample has about 120,000 clones, 65% to 90% seen once; the top ten hold under 5%. The chain has TRBV27 and TRBJ2-7; 7 bases line up with TRBD2. Sequenced sample: PBMCs. This clonotype was obtained from a woman aged 25-40 years in good health and CMV-seronegative. CDR3 nucleotides: TGTGCCAGCAGTTCTACTTCCGGGACTACCTACGAGCAGTACTTC. Encoded protein: CASSSTSGTTYEQYF.